These 22 T cell receptor beta chains originate from one sample sequenced in a study of T-cell reconstitution after alpha-beta-depleted transplantation in children (dated by TCRdb to between 2015 and 2016). The method behind the library was PCR. The instrument given in TCRdb is Illumina HiSeq 2500. Molecular barcoding was employed in the preparation of TCR libraries, with unique molecular identifiers being used to normalize TCRbeta repertoire quantification. The public sequencing data were trimmed at Q25 with fastp and processed into clonotypes with MiXCR by TCRdb, which kept only in-frame beta chains. Here each entry gathers all rows of one CDR3 protein and keeps the most common genes and DNA. The sample records hundreds of thousands of distinct CDR3 sequences, about 12% of which are singletons. Roughly 2.8% of the sample rests with the top ten. Sequencing used PBMCs from the stem cell graft donor, obtained from the stem cell graft. The receptors stem from a human donor who donated a stem cell graft to a child with acute lymphoblastic leukemia.

The J gene is TRBJ2-4, the V gene TRBV5-1, with TRBD2 identical over 7 bases. This CDR3 spans 14 amino acids. CDR1 and CDR2 (germline): SGHRS, YFSETQ. Unmatched junction bases numbered 9, after V lost 3 bases and J lost 9 bases. CDR3 sequence: CASSSTMREGIQYF. The CDR3, as DNA: TGCGCCAGCAGCTCCACAATGAGGGAGGGCATTCAGTACTTC.

This clonotype has ten or more counts. V gene TRBV12-3 or TRBV12-4 combines with J gene TRBJ1-1; tentatively, D is TRBD1 (5 bases). Trimming cost V 3 bases and J 1 base, with 6 bases left between them. The CDR3 has 13 residues. CDR3 loop: CASSFQGNTEAFF. The CDR3 DNA is TGTGCCAGCAGTTTCCAGGGGAACACTGAAGCTTTCTTT.

In this sample, this clonotype turned up many times. The rearrangement uses TRBV27 and TRBJ1-5, with D tentatively TRBD1 (6 bases). The germline V gene has CDR1 MNHEY and CDR2 SMNVEV (reference sequence). The V end was cut by 5 bases, the J end by 2 bases, with 13 bases between. The CDR3 runs to 15 residues. Here the CDR3 reads CASSRNRVGNQPQHF. CDR3 sequence (DNA): TGTGCCAGCAGTCGAAACAGGGTTGGCAATCAGCCCCAGCATTTT.

This clonotype has more than one count but fewer than ten. The chain couples TRBV6-5 to TRBJ1-2; TRBD1 matches at 9 bases. V lost 4 bases, J lost 7 bases, and 7 bases stayed unmatched. Germline values: CDR1 MNHEY, CDR2 SVGAGI. CDR3 size: 14 residues. The CDR3 bases are TGTGCCAGCAGTTGGGAAGGGACAGGGCCTGGCTACACCTTC. It yields the protein CASSWEGTGPGYTF.

The chain uses TRBV30 and TRBJ1-1; D is uncertain. This CDR3 is 11 amino acids long. CDR1 is GTSNPN and CDR2 is SVGIG in the germline V gene (reference sequence). Deletions cut 0 bases from V and 8 bases from J, with 7 bases between. CDR3 sequence (DNA): TGTGCCTGGAGTGTTGTTCGAGAAGCTTTCTTT. Translation: CAWSVVREAFF.

This clonotype was seen repeatedly, ten times or more. The gene calls are TRBV5-1 and TRBJ1-1; D ambiguous. This CDR3 has 17 residues. The V end lost 2 bases, the J end lost 0 bases, and 17 bases lay between the germline ends. The germline V gene has CDR1 SGHRS and CDR2 YFSETQ. In nucleotides, the CDR3 is TGCGCCAGCAGCTTCCCCGGTGGGCAGGAGATGAACACTGAAGCTTTCTTT. It translates to CASSFPGGQEMNTEAFF.

The gene calls are TRBV6-4 and TRBJ2-3; D not certain. V was clipped by 0 bases and J by 4 bases, with 5 bases between them. CDR3 size: 13 residues. Germline lookup yields CDR1 MRHNA and CDR2 SNTAGT. CDR3 nucleotide sequence: TGTGCCAGCAGTGACTCGAACGCAGATACGCAGTATTTT. It specifies CASSDSNADTQYF.

This clonotype came up many times. The CDR3 here is CSASNREDTEAFF. In DNA form, the CDR3 reads TGCAGTGCTAGTAACAGGGAGGACACTGAAGCTTTCTTT. The genes are TRBV20-1 and TRBJ1-1; D is perhaps TRBD1 (6 bases). Trimming stripped 3 bases from V and 3 bases from J, with 11 bases between. CDR1 is DFQATT and CDR2 is SNEGSKA in the germline V gene (reference sequence). The CDR3 consists of 13 residues.

This clonotype has ten or more counts. The chain links TRBV5-1 to TRBJ2-4; TRBD2 matches at 10 bases. The CDR3 covers 18 residues. Germline V gene sequence: CDR1 SGHRS, CDR2 YFSETQ. With 0 bases clipped from V and 2 bases from J, the junction kept 8 bases outside the gene matches. CDR3 DNA sequence: TGCGCCAGCAGCTTGGAAGGAGCGGGAGGGCCGACCAAAAACATTCAGTACTTC. Translation gives CASSLEGAGGPTKNIQYF.

This clonotype showed up many times. This rearrangement joins TRBV3-1 to TRBJ2-1; 9 nucleotides agree with TRBD1. Germline values: CDR1 LGHDT, CDR2 YNNKEL (reference sequence). Trimming took 6 bases from V and 0 from J; bases not matched to a gene: 6. This CDR3 has 16 residues. The CDR3 sequence: CASRETGGSSYNEQFF. In nucleotides, the CDR3 is TGTGCCAGCAGAGAGACAGGGGGGAGCTCCTACAATGAGCAGTTCTTC.

Turning to this clonotype: A much larger clone lies a single base off, so this may be a read error. The genes are TRBV6-2 or TRBV6-3 and TRBJ2-7; the D is unclear. Germline V CDR1 and CDR2: MNHEY, SVGEGT. V shed 5 bases and J shed 3 bases, with 11 bases lying between them. This CDR3 has 13 residues. For the CDR3, the DNA is TGTGCCAGCAGTCATTCCACTATCTACGAGCAGTACTTC. It codes for CASSHSTIYEQYF.

This clonotype was observed at least ten times. This rearrangement joins TRBV9 to TRBJ2-3; unclear D gene. There are 14 residues in the CDR3. Between the trimmed V and J ends, which lost 0 bases and 6 bases, there was a span of 11 bases. Germline CDR1 is SGDLS and CDR2 is YYNGEE. This chain's CDR3 is CASSVAAESDTQYF. In DNA, the CDR3 is TGTGCCAGCAGCGTAGCGGCTGAGTCGGATACGCAGTATTTT.

This clonotype was counted ten times or more. The chain recombines TRBV5-4 with TRBJ1-6; the D gene is possibly TRBD1 (5 bases). CDR1 is SGHNT, CDR2 YYREEE, per germline (reference sequence). The V and J ends lost 5 bases and 5 bases respectively, with 14 bases between them. The CDR3 has 15 amino acids. For the CDR3, the DNA is TGTGCCAGCAGGAATCAGAGACAGAATAATTCACCCCTCCACTTT. Translating it yields CASRNQRQNNSPLHF.

In its sample, this clonotype was seen many times. V is TRBV5-1 and J is TRBJ1-1; TRBD1 agrees at 9 bases. With V trimmed by 0 bases and J by 2 bases, 5 bases remained unmatched. Germline V gives CDR1 SGHRS, CDR2 YFSETQ. The CDR3 runs 16 residues. CDR3 DNA sequence: TGCGCCAGCAGCTTGGACAGGGGGCTTTCCAACACTGAAGCTTTCTTT. This sequence encodes CASSLDRGLSNTEAFF.

Many counts were recorded for this clonotype. The CDR3 here is CASSLARIGNQPQHF. The CDR3, as DNA: TGTGCCAGCAGCTTAGCGCGGATAGGGAATCAGCCCCAGCATTTT. The V call is TRBV7-2, the J call TRBJ1-5; D unresolved. The CDR3 spans 15 residues. From germline, CDR1 is SGHTA and CDR2 FQGNSA. V shed 0 bases and J shed 4 bases, with 10 bases lying between them.

This clonotype was picked up a small number of times. The gene calls are TRBV5-1 and TRBJ2-1; 8 bases map to TRBD2. The germline CDR1 and CDR2 sequences are SGHRS and YFSETQ. J gave up 9 bases and V 7 bases, and 12 bases lay outside the gene matches. This CDR3 is 14 amino acids long. The CDR3 sequence: CASFGTRKDGEQFF. The CDR3 DNA follows: TGCGCCAGCTTCGGGACTAGGAAAGACGGTGAGCAGTTCTTC.

This clonotype was recorded at least ten times. The J gene is TRBJ1-5, the V gene TRBV6-2 or TRBV6-3, with 7 bases aligning to TRBD1. The CDR3 runs 14 residues. V lost 6 bases, J lost 2 bases, and 4 bases stayed unmatched. CDR1 is MNHEY and CDR2 is SVGEGT in the germline V gene. This CDR3 reads CASSRGTGNQPQHF. The DNA for the CDR3 is TGTGCCAGCAGCAGGGGGACGGGCAATCAGCCCCAGCATTTT.

This clonotype was counted many times. The chain employs TRBV5-1 and TRBJ1-1; D is unresolved. V gave up 4 bases and J gave up 3 bases, with 13 bases separating them. The germline V gene encodes CDR1 SGHRS and CDR2 YFSETQ. The CDR3 loop spans 14 amino acids. CDR3 residues: CASSIEPGYTEAFF. In DNA form, the CDR3 reads TGCGCCAGCAGCATTGAACCCGGGTACACTGAAGCTTTCTTT.

The CDR3: CASSFGQGYSYNEQFF. The DNA for the CDR3 is TGTGCCAGCAGCTTTGGACAGGGTTACTCTTACAATGAGCAGTTCTTC. The V and J genes are TRBV5-6 and TRBJ2-1, with 8 bases fitting TRBD1. Per the germline V gene, CDR1 is SGHDT and CDR2 is YYEEEE. The CDR3 has 16 residues. Trimming took 2 bases from V and 4 from J; bases not matched to a gene: 8.

This CDR3 reads CSVANLRDSQKNTEAFF. CDR3 in DNA: TGCAGCGTTGCTAATCTTAGGGACAGCCAGAAGAACACTGAAGCTTTCTTT. This chain joins TRBV29-1 and TRBJ1-1; 7 bases line up with TRBD1. CDR1 is SQVTM and CDR2 is ANQGSEA in the germline V gene. The J segment lost 1 base and the V segment lost 4 bases, leaving 15 bases of the junction unmatched. The CDR3 spans 17 residues.

This clonotype was seen many times. The chain joins TRBV28 to TRBJ2-5; 15 bases are a match to TRBD2. In germline, CDR1 is MDHEN, CDR2 SYDVKM. This CDR3 has 15 amino acids. J gave up 5 bases and V 4 bases, and 2 bases lay outside the gene matches. The CDR3 region is CASSWGLAGGETQYF. CDR3 coding DNA: TGTGCCAGCAGTTGGGGACTAGCGGGAGGCGAGACCCAGTACTTC.

The chain links TRBV20-1 to TRBJ1-1; D call uncertain. Trimming took 0 bases from V and 1 from J, leaving 9 bases between them. Germline values: CDR1 DFQATT, CDR2 SNEGSKA (reference sequence). The CDR3 loop spans 14 amino acids. CDR3 protein: CSARDSGPNTEAFF. The CDR3 DNA sequence: TGCAGTGCTAGAGATTCCGGCCCGAACACTGAAGCTTTCTTT.